The 3 T cell receptor beta chains below come from one sample, sequenced in a study of blood T cell repertoires in COVID-19. Generated by immunoSEQ multiplex PCR, the TCRdb table keeps only in-frame clones and is missing some. The sample shows almost 200,000 clones, 79% of them seen only once. The source material was peripheral blood. The receptor set was obtained from a woman between 40 and 55 years old with COVID-19, enrolled during active disease.

DNA for the CDR3: TGTGCCAGCAGTTTCGGGGGGCAAGAGACCCAGTACTTC. It codes for CASSFGGQETQYF. The chain is built from TRBV27 and TRBJ2-5, with 7 bases fitting TRBD2. The ends lost 3 bases at V and 2 bases at J; junction bases unmatched: 0. Germline CDR1 is MNHEY and CDR2 is SMNVEV (reference sequence). CDR3 length equals 13 residues.

This clone was picked up one time. V usage is TRBV5-1 and J usage is TRBJ1-4; 9 bases are a match to TRBD1. The V gene's germline CDR1 is SGHRS and CDR2 YFSETQ. This CDR3 region has 18 residues. J was trimmed by 0 bases and V by 4 bases; bases with no gene match: 10. CDR3 region: CASSLRDRAQTTNEKLFF. The CDR3, as DNA: TGCGCCAGCAGCCTCCGGGACAGGGCCCAGACAACTAATGAAAAACTGTTTTTT.

This clone appeared a single time. The chain employs TRBV29-1 and TRBJ1-2; TRBD1 agrees at 9 bases. CDR3 length: 15 residues. The ends lost 2 bases at V and 3 bases at J; junction bases unmatched: 7. The germline V gene has CDR1 SQVTM and CDR2 ANQGSEA. CDR3 nucleotides: TGCAGCGTTGAACGTCCCGGGACAGGGTACTATGGCTACACCTTC. Translated: CSVERPGTGYYGYTF.